The clone carrying this T cell receptor (beta chain) has at least ten counts. The germline V gene has CDR1 SGHVS and CDR2 FNYEAQ. The CDR3 extends over 16 amino acids. The junction had 6 bases not matched to a gene; V was cut back by 5 bases and J by 5 bases. Using RNA transcripts as the source, TCR beta CDR3 regions were amplified. Initially, a first-round RT-PCR of the TCR CDR3 employed the HTBI primer set. MiXCR was run by TCRdb on the multiplex PCR reads, yielding one entry per CDR3 protein. The sample lists 300,000 to 450,000 distinct CDR3 sequences; approximately 15% were seen once. The data are from a study of T cells in Graves' hyperthyroidism and ophthalmopathy.

Sequencing used blood. The chain links TRBV7-6 to TRBJ2-2, with TRBD2 matching over 12 bases. This clonotype was obtained from a woman under 30 with Graves' hyperthyroidism that later progressed to Graves' ophthalmopathy. The CDR3 nucleotides are TGTGCCAGCAGCAGCGGACTAGCGGGAAGGACCGGGGAGCTGTTTTTT. Encoded protein: CASSSGLAGRTGELFF. Using reference TRBV7-6 and TRBJ2-2 for the parts outside the CDR3, the full variable domain is GAGVSQSPRYKVTKRGQDVALRCDPISGHVSLYWYRQALGQGPEFLTYFNYEAQQDKSGLPNDRFSAERPEGSISTLTIQRTEQRDSAMYRCASSSGLAGRTGELFFGEGSRLTVL.